This T cell receptor (beta chain) was captured in a study of blood T cells in healthy people across ages (dated by TCRdb to the mid-2010s). About the full investigation: In model experiments, template switching captured about one uniquely barcoded TCR beta cDNA molecule for every two T cells. The study analyzed two additional independent replicas of 1 million unique cDNA reads from the same blood draw for two donors, one aged 18 to 29 and one aged 80 or older. The donors were divided into four age groups: young (average approximately 17 years), middle-aged (over 35), aged (about 56) and long-lived (roughly 82). To avoid experimental bias, donors of different ages were distributed randomly across sequencing lanes. Age-related changes in TCR beta repertoire diversity were measured in the study by deep sequencing normalized with unique cDNA molecular identifiers. Study-level results and caveats: The CMV infection status of donors was not known, potentially confounding age-related changes in expanded clonotypes. The percentage of naive T cells measured by flow cytometry correlated strongly with observed TCR beta diversity. Compared with the aged group, the long-lived group had more naive CD4+ T cells, fewer expanded clones and increased TCR diversity, a pattern suggesting age selection. Since profiling was done on bulk unsorted PBMCs, naive and antigen-experienced compartments could not be conclusively compared. Total diversity estimates from one million sequenced T cells were considered lower bounds and underestimates. As age increased, observed TCR beta diversity per million T cells dropped in a roughly linear way, and a significant reduction was already evident by age 40.

Library preparation employed 5' RACE. Instrument on record: Illumina HiSeq 2500. A second PCR of roughly 6 to 11 cycles was run with a J-beta primer mix and a sample-barcoded 5' primer. A unique molecular identifier was introduced onto each TCR beta cDNA molecule by a template-switch 5' adaptor carrying 12 random nucleotides. Each sample yielded at least 3 million CDR3-containing paired-end reads. The Mint cDNA synthesis kit, primed by a TRBC-specific oligonucleotide, was used to synthesize first-strand cDNA from all RNA. Following uracil-DNA glycosylase treatment, a first 18-cycle PCR with universal primers M1SS and BC2_uni_R was performed on all cDNA. The published analysis was carried out like this. Normalization of each sample was performed by random selection of 1 million high-quality reads, each carrying a distinct molecular identifier. Reads sharing molecular identifiers were discarded rather than binned into consensus sequences. MiTCR, set to a Q25 quality threshold and the strictest error-elimination algorithm, was used for CDR3 identification, clonotype clustering and error correction. Lower-bound total TCR beta diversity was estimated with a nonparametric unseen species model using Euler transformation. The public reads were run again by TCRdb, first through fastp at Q25 and then through MiXCR, and only productive beta chains were kept. Merged by CDR3 protein, the rows form single entries marked with the most common genes and DNA. For this entry, the V and J calls and clone size follow TCRdb and not the study's own pipeline. This sample has about 640,000 distinct CDR3 sequences in its table, and 58% of those were observed once. Approximately 40% of the sample is taken by the ten largest.

This clonotype was seen only a few times. The clone's antigen remains unknown. No much larger clone exists at a distance of one base, and base qualities are not known. Donors were a few dozen systemically healthy Caucasian individuals from Russia aged 6 to 90 years. Each donor gave about 9.2 milliliters of peripheral blood, drawn into EDTA-treated Vacutainer tubes. PBMCs were isolated by Ficoll-Paque density-gradient centrifugation, with at least 7 million obtained per sample. Total RNA, at least 6 micrograms per sample, was extracted from PBMCs with Trizol reagent. For every donor, an aliquot of PBMCs went through flow cytometry to measure the percentages of naive CD45RAhigh/CD27high T cells. The clonotype comes from a man aged 55 to 70 in good health. Specimen: blood.

The nucleotide sequence is given as TGTGCCAGCAGCAAAGCGACTAGCGGGGGCTACGAGCAGTACTTC. It translates to CASSKATSGGYEQYF. The chain joins TRBV21-1 to TRBJ2-7; the D segment call TRBD2 is taken from the table without a DNA check. TRBV21-1 is a pseudogene. Counted from cysteine to phenylalanine, this CDR3 has 15 amino acids. CDR3 DNA only is kept here, 45 bases in frame from base 1.